The 23 T cell receptor beta chains reported below all come from one sample, sequenced in a study of blood T cell repertoires in COVID-19. Method: immunoSEQ multiplex PCR; TCRdb's copy keeps in-frame clones and lacks some. The table lists 240,000 or so clones, approximately 82% of them singletons. The sample was peripheral blood. These receptors were collected from a woman aged 18-35 years with acute or convalescent COVID-19.

This clone has ten or more counts. V is TRBV9 and J is TRBJ2-1; unclear D gene. The germline V gene has CDR1 SGDLS and CDR2 YYNGEE. Trimming pared 2 bases from V and 6 bases from J, leaving 6 bases between. This CDR3 has 12 residues. The CDR3 loop is CASSVESNEQFF. The CDR3 DNA reads TGTGCCAGCAGCGTGGAGTCCAATGAGCAGTTCTTC.

CDR3 amino acids: CASSIDRYNEQFF. In DNA, the CDR3 is TGTGCCAGTAGTATCGACAGGTACAATGAGCAGTTCTTC. The genes are TRBV19 and TRBJ2-1; tentative D call: TRBD1 (6 bases). The CDR3 is 13 amino acids. Germline V gives CDR1 LNHDA, CDR2 SQIVND (reference sequence). Trimming took off 3 bases at V and 4 bases at J, with 7 bases between the two ends.

This chain connects TRBV28 to TRBJ1-4, with TRBD1 matching over 7 bases. The CDR3 is made up of 14 amino acids. From germline, CDR1 is MDHEN and CDR2 SYDVKM. After removal of 5 bases from V and 6 bases from J, the junction contained 6 bases not matched to a gene. The CDR3 loop reads CASSPTDRDEKLFF. The CDR3 nucleotides are TGTGCCAGCAGTCCGACCGACAGGGATGAAAAACTGTTTTTT. The variable domain in full, completed from reference TRBV28 and TRBJ1-4, reads DVKVTQSSRYLVKRTGEKVFLECVQDMDHENMFWYRQDPGLGLRLIYFSYDVKMKEKGDIPEGYSVSREKKERFSLILESASTNQTSMYLCASSPTDRDEKLFFGSGTQLSVL.

The chain has TRBV4-3 and TRBJ1-1, with D possibly being TRBD1 (5 bases). This CDR3 has 16 residues. Per germline, CDR1 LGHNA and CDR2 YSLEER. The ends were cut back, 0 bases at V and 4 bases at J, with 15 bases in the middle. CDR3 loop: CASSQESFWGGTEAFF. DNA of the CDR3: TGCGCCAGCAGCCAAGAAAGTTTTTGGGGGGGCACTGAAGCTTTCTTT.

The CDR3 DNA is TGCGCCAGCAGCGACAGTTACTATGGCTACACCTTC. Translated: CASSDSYYGYTF. The V gene is TRBV23-1, the J gene TRBJ1-2; TRBD1 might be the D (5 bases). TRBV23-1 belongs to the ORF category, with a function that is uncertain. The CDR3 totals 12 residues. V dropped 6 bases and J dropped 3 bases, with 8 bases sitting between them.

This chain connects TRBV29-1 to TRBJ2-7, with 11 bases that match TRBD2. Germline V gene data show CDR1 as SQVTM and CDR2 as ANQGSEA. CDR3 length: 13 amino acids. Unmatched junction bases numbered 2, after V lost 4 bases and J lost 3 bases. CDR3 sequence reads: CSVVLAGGYEQYF. DNA for the CDR3: TGCAGCGTTGTTCTAGCGGGGGGCTACGAGCAGTACTTC.

The V call is TRBV20-1, the J call TRBJ2-7; D gene unclear. Germline V gene data show CDR1 as DFQATT and CDR2 as SNEGSKA (reference sequence). The CDR3 has 11 amino acids. V was shortened by 2 bases and J by 3 bases, with 5 bases between the two germline ends. CDR3 protein: CSARQNYEQYF. The CDR3 DNA reads TGCAGTGCTAGACAGAACTACGAGCAGTACTTC.

This clone was detected only a few times. The rearrangement uses TRBV21-1 and TRBJ1-6; the table calls TRBD1, which could not be checked here. TRBV21-1 is marked as a pseudogene. CDR3 size: 16 residues. CDR3 DNA: TGTGCCAGCAGCCCAAGGGAACCTCTCAGGGATTCACCCCTCCACTTT. Its translation is CASSPREPLRDSPLHF.

The gene calls are TRBV19 and TRBJ1-1; tentatively, D is TRBD1 (5 bases). Per the germline V gene, CDR1 is LNHDA and CDR2 is SQIVND (reference sequence). The length of the CDR3 is 14 residues. V was pared by 5 bases and J by 3 bases, with 13 bases between. CDR3 in DNA: TGTGCCAGTAGTGATCCAGGGTTATACACTGAAGCTTTCTTT. Protein: CASSDPGLYTEAFF. The variable domain in full, with the rest retrieved from reference TRBV19 and TRBJ1-1, is DGGITQSPKYLFRKEGQNVTLSCEQNLNHDAMYWYRQDPGQGLRLIYYSQIVNDFQKGDIAEGYSVSREKKESFPLTVTSAQKNPTAFYLCASSDPGLYTEAFFGQGTRLTVV.

The rearrangement joins TRBV29-1 to TRBJ2-2, with 13 bases that match TRBD2. V lost 6 bases and J lost 6; bases outside the gene matches: 4. Germline assignment: CDR1 SQVTM and CDR2 ANQGSEA. The length of the CDR3 is 14 residues. The chain's CDR3 is CSVLAGGGPGELFF. The CDR3 coding sequence is TGCAGCGTACTAGCGGGAGGGGGGCCCGGGGAGCTGTTTTTT.

This chain links TRBV2 with TRBJ2-7, with 9 bases that match TRBD1. V gave up 8 bases and J gave up 3 bases; unmatched junction bases: 11. Per germline, CDR1 SNHLY and CDR2 FYNNEI. The CDR3 is 15 amino acids. The CDR3 nucleotides read TGTGCCAGCGGTGTTACAGGACAGGGGAACTACGAGCAGTACTTC. It translates to CASGVTGQGNYEQYF.

A remark on this clone: A read error may produce the germline difference seen at one junction end. The chain is built from TRBV5-8 and TRBJ1-1, with 8 bases aligning to TRBD1. Germline V CDR1 and CDR2: SGHTS, YDEGEE. This CDR3 region has 11 residues. CDR3 coding DNA: TGTGCCAGCAGCCTCGGACAGGGTCTAAATTTT. As protein: CASSLGQGLNF. Full variable domain (rest looked up from reference TRBV5-8 and TRBJ1-1): EAGVTQSPTHLIKTRGQQATLRCSPISGHTSVYWYQQALGLGLQFLLWYDEGEERNRGNFPPRFSGRQFPNYSSELNVNALELEDSALYLCASSLGQGLNFGQGTRLTVV.

V and J are TRBV11-2 and TRBJ1-5, with 11 bases matching TRBD1. V shed 1 base and J 6 bases; nucleotides not matched to a gene: 2. CDR3 length: 15 residues. Per the germline V gene, CDR1 is SGHAT and CDR2 is FQNNGV. The CDR3 here is CASSLGTGGGQPQHF. CDR3 sequence (DNA): TGTGCCAGCAGCTTAGGGACAGGGGGCGGTCAGCCCCAGCATTTT.

This CDR3 is CASDRDRSDNQPQHF. In nucleotides, the CDR3 is TGTGCCAGCGACCGAGACAGGTCAGACAATCAGCCCCAGCATTTT. The chain joins TRBV21-1 to TRBJ1-5; TRBD1, as called in the table, went unchecked against the DNA. TRBV21-1 corresponds to a pseudogene. The CDR3 is 15 amino acids.

The table lists this clone with a count of one. The chain combines TRBV11-2 with TRBJ2-7; 9 positions match TRBD1. Germline V gene data show CDR1 as SGHAT and CDR2 as FQNNGV. Trimming cost V 1 base and J 1 base; bases outside gene matches: 2. The CDR3 spans 15 residues. This CDR3 reads CASSLGTGVSYEQYF. In DNA, the CDR3 is TGTGCCAGCAGCTTAGGGACAGGGGTGTCCTACGAGCAGTACTTC.

In its sample, this clone was seen many times. The V and J genes are TRBV25-1 and TRBJ1-2, with D tentatively TRBD1 (6 bases). Germline CDR1 is MGHDK and CDR2 is SYGVNS. The CDR3 covers 15 residues. Deletions cut 4 bases from V and 4 bases from J, with 16 bases between. The CDR3 protein is CASSGDQGISYGYTF. CDR3 bases: TGTGCCAGCAGTGGTGATCAGGGGATCTCCTATGGCTACACCTTC.

This chain uses TRBV27 with TRBJ1-5; weak D call: TRBD1 (5 bases). CDR1 is MNHEY and CDR2 is SMNVEV in the germline V gene (reference sequence). This CDR3 has 14 residues. Trimming removed 3 bases at V and 0 bases at J, with 6 bases between. The CDR3, as DNA: TGTGCCAGCAGTTTTGACAGTAGCAATCAGCCCCAGCATTTT. This sequence encodes CASSFDSSNQPQHF.

This chain links TRBV24-1 with TRBJ1-2; D is possibly TRBD1 (5 bases). The germline CDR1 and CDR2 sequences are KGHDR and SFDVKD. CDR3 length: 12 amino acids. Trimming took off 9 bases at V and 7 bases at J, with 14 bases between the two ends. CDR3 DNA sequence: TGTGCCACCCCTATTTTAACAGGTGGCTACACCTTC. This codes for CATPILTGGYTF.

This chain joins TRBV11-2 and TRBJ2-1; 7 bases fit TRBD2. Looked up from germline, CDR1 is SGHAT and CDR2 is FQNNGV. Trimming took 5 bases from V and 5 from J; bases not matched to a gene: 9. The CDR3 length is 15 residues. The CDR3 nucleotides read TGTGCCAGCAGCGCGACTAGCCTACAAGACAATGAGCAGTTCTTC. Translation gives CASSATSLQDNEQFF.

The chain is built from TRBV25-1 and TRBJ1-4; 7 bases are shared with TRBD1. J lost 8 bases, V lost 5 bases, and 8 bases had no gene match. The V gene's germline CDR1 is MGHDK and CDR2 SYGVNS. The CDR3 runs 14 residues. CDR3 residues: CASSRTGAGEKLFF. CDR3 DNA: TGTGCCAGCAGTAGAACAGGGGCCGGCGAAAAACTGTTTTTT.

The chain employs TRBV4-1 and TRBJ2-3; a weak D match, TRBD2 (6 bases). The germline gives CDR1 MGHRA, CDR2 YSYEKL. There are 17 residues in the CDR3. V dropped 2 bases and J dropped 1 base, with 16 bases sitting between them. The CDR3 protein is CASSQSGLVRGTDTQYF. The CDR3, as DNA: TGCGCCAGCAGCCAAAGCGGGCTAGTGAGGGGCACAGATACGCAGTATTTT.

J is TRBJ2-5 and V is TRBV7-9; 10 positions match TRBD1. The J segment lost 4 bases and the V segment lost 4 bases, leaving 3 bases of the junction unmatched. Germline CDR1 is SEHNR and CDR2 is FQNEAQ (reference sequence). The CDR3 extends over 14 amino acids. The CDR3 loop is CASSSDRGRETQYF. The CDR3 coding sequence is TGTGCCAGCAGCTCCGACAGGGGGCGAGAGACCCAGTACTTC.

The chain combines TRBV4-1 with TRBJ2-4, with 7 positions matching TRBD2. CDR1 is MGHRA, CDR2 YSYEKL, per germline. CDR3 length: 17 amino acids. The junction had 6 bases not matched to a gene; V was cut back by 0 bases and J by 1 base. CDR3 DNA sequence: TGCGCCAGCAGCCAAGAGGTGGGAGGGGTCGCCAAAAACATTCAGTACTTC. Its protein is CASSQEVGGVAKNIQYF.